The entry below describes one T cell receptor (beta chain). The antigen remains undetermined. This clone may be a read error of a much larger clone one base away. The sample originates from a study of tumor-infiltrating lymphocytes in primary liver carcinoma. Study in general: Surgeons treated the primary liver carcinoma of the patients by surgical resection. Regardless of tissue type, samples showed similar yields of roughly 3.5 to 7.13 million productive TCRbeta reads. Findings and limits, study-wide: When set against blood, tumors had a significantly higher top-250-clone fraction (p = 0.039). Samples were bulk unsorted, so CD4+ and CD8+ repertoires were not compared.

It was unsorted whole blood that yielded blood RNA, and germline DNA was also extracted. Priming with a constant-region primer yielded TCR beta cDNA from 450 to 600 ng total RNA. Nested multiplex PCR, run for three rounds with slightly modified ARM-PCR, yielded TCR beta libraries. TRBV1-TRBV30 forward primers paired with a C-beta reverse primer were used in the first two PCR rounds, which ran 9 to 10 cycles each. TCRdb recomputed calls from the multiplex PCR reads with MiXCR, one row per CDR3 protein. The sample yields around 330,000 distinct CDR3 sequences, 65% seen once. This CDR3 comprises 16 residues. V shed 10 bases and J 4 bases; nucleotides not matched to a gene: 14.

V is TRBV12-3 or TRBV12-4 and J is TRBJ2-5; TRBD2 matches at 11 bases. The sequenced sample consisted of peripheral blood. This clonotype was obtained from a man aged 35 to 55 with primary liver carcinoma and hepatitis B virus infection. CDR3 sequence: CANTLSGLAARETQYF. DNA of the CDR3: TGTGCCAACACCCTTTCGGGACTAGCGGCACGAGAGACCCAGTACTTC.